The present T cell receptor beta chain was sequenced within a study of control samples from healthy donors and cancer patients. With 7 bases removed from V and 4 bases from J, the gap between germline ends came to 14 bases. This CDR3 spans 13 amino acids. Looked up from germline, CDR1 is SGHAT and CDR2 is FQNNGV. The data were produced by immunoSEQ multiplex PCR, yet TCRdb's version contains in-frame clones alone and is incomplete. This table has over 200,000 clones, approximately 80% appearing once. The TCR comes from a woman aged 55-69 years with lung cancer. The rearrangement uses TRBV11-2 and TRBJ2-7; D perhaps matches TRBD2 (6 bases). Sample: PBMCs. The CDR3 sequence is CASIPPGTYEQYF. The CDR3 DNA reads TGTGCCAGCATCCCCCCGGGGACTTACGAGCAGTACTTC.